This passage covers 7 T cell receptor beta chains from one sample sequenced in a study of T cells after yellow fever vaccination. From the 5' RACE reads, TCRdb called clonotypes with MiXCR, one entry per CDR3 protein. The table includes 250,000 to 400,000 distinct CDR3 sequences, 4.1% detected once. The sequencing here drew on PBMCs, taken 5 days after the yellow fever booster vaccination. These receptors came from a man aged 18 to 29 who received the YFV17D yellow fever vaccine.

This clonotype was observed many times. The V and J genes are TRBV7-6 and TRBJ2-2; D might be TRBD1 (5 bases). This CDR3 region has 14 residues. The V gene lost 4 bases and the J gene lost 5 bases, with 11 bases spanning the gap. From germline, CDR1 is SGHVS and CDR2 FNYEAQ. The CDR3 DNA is TGTGCCAGCAGCTCCACAGGTTGGACCGGGGAGCTGTTTTTT. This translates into CASSSTGWTGELFF.

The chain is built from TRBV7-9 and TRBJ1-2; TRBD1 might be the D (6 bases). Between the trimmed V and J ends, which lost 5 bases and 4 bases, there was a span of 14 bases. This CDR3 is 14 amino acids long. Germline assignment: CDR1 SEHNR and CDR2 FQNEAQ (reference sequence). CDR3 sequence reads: CASSVDRIVYGYTF. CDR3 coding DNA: TGTGCCAGCAGCGTCGACAGGATCGTCTATGGCTACACCTTC.

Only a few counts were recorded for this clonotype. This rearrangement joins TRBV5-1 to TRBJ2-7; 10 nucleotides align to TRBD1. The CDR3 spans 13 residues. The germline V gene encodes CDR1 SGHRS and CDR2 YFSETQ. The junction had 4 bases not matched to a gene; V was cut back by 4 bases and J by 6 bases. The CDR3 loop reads CASSKGDRGEQYV. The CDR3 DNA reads TGCGCCAGCAGCAAGGGGGACAGGGGCGAGCAGTACGTC.

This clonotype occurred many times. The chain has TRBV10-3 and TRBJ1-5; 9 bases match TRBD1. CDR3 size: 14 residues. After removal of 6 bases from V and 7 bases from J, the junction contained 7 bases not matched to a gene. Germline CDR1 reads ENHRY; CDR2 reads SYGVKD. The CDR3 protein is CAISQQGAWQPQHF. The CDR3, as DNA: TGTGCCATCAGCCAACAGGGGGCCTGGCAGCCCCAGCATTTT.

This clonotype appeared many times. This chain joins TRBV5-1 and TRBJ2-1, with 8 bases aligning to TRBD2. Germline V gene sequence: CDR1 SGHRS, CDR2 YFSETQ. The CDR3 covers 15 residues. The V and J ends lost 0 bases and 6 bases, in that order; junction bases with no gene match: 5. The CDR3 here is CASSLAGGNPNEQFF. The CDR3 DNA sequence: TGCGCCAGCAGCTTGGCGGGGGGGAACCCCAATGAGCAGTTCTTC.

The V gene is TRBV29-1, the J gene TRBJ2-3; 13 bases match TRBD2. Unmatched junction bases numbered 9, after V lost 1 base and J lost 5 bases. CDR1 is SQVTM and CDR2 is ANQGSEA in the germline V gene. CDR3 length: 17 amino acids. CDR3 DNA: TGCAGCGTTGAAGCGCGAACTAGCGGGGGGGCCGGAGATACGCAGTATTTT. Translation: CSVEARTSGGAGDTQYF.

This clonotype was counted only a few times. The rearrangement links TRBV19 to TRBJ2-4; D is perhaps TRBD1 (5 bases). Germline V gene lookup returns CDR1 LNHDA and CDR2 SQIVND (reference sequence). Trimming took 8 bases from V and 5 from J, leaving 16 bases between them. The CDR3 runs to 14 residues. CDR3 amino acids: CASGWQGIQNIQYF. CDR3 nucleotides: TGTGCCAGTGGCTGGCAGGGCATTCAAAACATTCAGTACTTC.